This paragraph reports one T cell receptor (beta chain). In its sample, this clonotype was seen a few times. The antigen it recognizes is unknown. The input lacks base qualities; no much larger clone sits a single base away. The sample belongs to a study of CD8 T cells in ankylosing spondylitis (dated by TCRdb to 2017 to 2019). In terms of the full investigation: To find TCR variants linked to disease, the study profiled T cell receptor beta repertoires in ankylosing spondylitis patients and healthy donors. In total, the full study cohort was made up of some 110 healthy donors and more than 20 ankylosing spondylitis patients. Peripheral blood was sampled, and synovial fluid was also collected from ankylosing spondylitis patients. Summary of the overall study and its limitations: A CD8+ phenotype was shown by the disease-linked clones, which were found at relatively low frequencies in peripheral blood. A TCR beta motif made up of several highly homologous amino acid variants appeared to be characteristic of blood from ankylosing spondylitis patients. The disease-linked clones were reported to be significantly enriched in matched synovial fluid samples from ankylosing spondylitis patients. Some motif variants had previously been reported in the synovial fluid and blood of reactive arthritis patients, which suggests shared mechanisms of disease initiation.

Sequencing instrument: Illumina HiSeq 2500. Quantitative 5'-RACE with molecular barcodes was the method used to prepare the TCR beta libraries. The authors' analysis ran thus. To identify disease-linked TCR variants, a new computational method was used, one built on a probabilistic model of VDJ rearrangement. Using fastp trimming at Q25 and MiXCR clonotype assembly, TCRdb reanalyzed the public sequencing data and kept in-frame beta chains. CDR3 protein duplicates are merged, each entry listing the most common genes and DNA. The V and J calls were determined by TCRdb, not by the authors. The sample profile shows around 440,000 distinct CDR3 sequences; under 20% of them were found once. Of the sample, just over 1% is held by the ten largest clones. The germline V gene (reference sequence) specifies DFQATT as CDR1 and SNEGSKA as CDR2. Including the terminal cysteine and phenylalanine, the CDR3 comprises 13 residues. The kept DNA is CDR3 alone, 39 bases in frame from the first base. V is pared back by 6 bases and J by 5 bases, with 16 bases lying between the germline termini.

This chain joins TRBV20-1 to TRBJ2-5; a tentative D match to TRBD1 spans 6 bases. The sequenced material came from blood, either unsorted or a sorted T cell fraction (not recorded which). This receptor was obtained from a male donor with ankylosing spondylitis. In nucleotides, the sequence is TGCAGTGCCCCTCCCCAGGGGTGGGAGACCCAGTACTTC. This is translated as CSAPPQGWETQYF.